The 30 T cell receptor beta chains below come from one sample, sequenced in a study of long-term antiretroviral therapy in people with HIV. Sequencing used immunoSEQ v3.0 at survey level. Clones were read by immunoSEQ multiplex PCR, and TCRdb kept only the in-frame ones, dropping some. The sample consists of some 17,000 clones, over 60% of them appearing once. The source was unsorted PBMCs, collected 2.5 years before starting antiretroviral therapy. The receptor source for this set is a woman aged 50 to 60 with HIV.

The genes are TRBV5-1 and TRBJ2-5; D is possibly TRBD2 (6 bases). The J call is in doubt because the DNA end fits TRBJ2-7 better. Germline-derived CDR1 and CDR2 are SGHRS and YFSETQ. The CDR3 is 15 residues long. The CDR3 spells CASSRGAGSSYEQYF. The CDR3 DNA reads TGCGCCAGCAGCCGCGGGGCGGGGAGCTCCTACGAGCAGTACTTC.

This chain uses TRBV7-6 with TRBJ2-2; no definite D call. Germline CDR1 and CDR2: SGHVS and FNYEAQ. This CDR3 contains 13 residues. V lost 5 bases and J lost 8, with 12 bases in between. CDR3 DNA: TGTGCCAGCAGCCCCCCCGGCTTGGGGGAGCTGTTTTTT. Translation: CASSPPGLGELFF.

The chain recombines TRBV6-5 with TRBJ2-3, with no clear D. This CDR3 spans 16 amino acids. V was clipped by 4 bases and J by 0 bases, with 14 bases between them. Germline V lookup: CDR1 MNHEY, CDR2 SVGAGI. The DNA of the CDR3 is TGTGCCAGCAGTTTAAAACGAGCCCTGAGCACAGATACGCAGTATTTT. The encoded protein is CASSLKRALSTDTQYF.

The chain recombines TRBV29-1 with TRBJ2-3; 8 bases fit TRBD1. Losses at the gene ends were 1 base for V and 1 base for J; bases not matched to a gene: 4. The germline gives CDR1 SQVTM, CDR2 ANQGSEA. The CDR3 sequence is 15 residues long. CDR3 bases: TGCAGCGTTGAAGGGCAGGGGGCAGGCACAGATACGCAGTATTTT. Its translation: CSVEGQGAGTDTQYF.

The CDR3 here is CASSPPGVGYTF. The DNA for the CDR3 is TGTGCCAGCTCACCACCAGGGGTTGGCTACACCTTC. This sequence joins TRBV18 and TRBJ1-2; D is perhaps TRBD1 (5 bases). Germline V gene sequence: CDR1 KGHSH, CDR2 LQKENI. The V gene lost 0 bases and the J gene lost 7 bases, with 6 bases spanning the gap. CDR3 size: 12 residues.

This chain uses TRBV5-6 with TRBJ1-1, with 10 nucleotides matching TRBD1. The CDR3 consists of 16 residues. Losses at the gene ends were 4 bases for V and 3 bases for J; bases not matched to a gene: 9. CDR1 and CDR2 from the germline V gene are SGHDT and YYEEEE. CDR3 bases: TGTGCCAGCAGCGTCCGGGACAGGGGTTGGTACACTGAAGCTTTCTTT. Translated: CASSVRDRGWYTEAFF. Variable domain in full (rest from reference TRBV5-6 and TRBJ1-1): DAGVTQSPTHLIKTRGQQVTLRCSPKSGHDTVSWYQQALGQGPQFIFQYYEEEERQRGNFPDRFSGHQFPNYSSELNVNALLLGDSALYLCASSVRDRGWYTEAFFGQGTRLTVV.

This clone came up a few times. Distinct nucleotide sequences in the sample also encode this CDR3. The rearrangement uses TRBV4-1 and TRBJ2-3; D is unclear. In germline, CDR1 is MGHRA, CDR2 YSYEKL. CDR3 size: 12 residues. V shed 1 base and J shed 6 bases, with 5 bases lying between them. CDR3: CASSQVPDTQYF. The DNA for the CDR3 is TGCGCCAGCAGCCAAGTACCTGATACGCAGTATTTT.

The rearrangement joins TRBV6-6 to TRBJ2-3, with 7 bases fitting TRBD2. Germline trimming cut 7 bases from V and 6 bases from J; bases unmatched to any gene: 10. This CDR3 spans 14 amino acids. Germline CDR1 reads MNHNY; CDR2 reads SVGAGI (reference sequence). CDR3 sequence: CASTPGGRGDTQYF. In DNA form, the CDR3 reads TGTGCCAGCACCCCGGGGGGAAGAGGGGATACGCAGTATTTT.

The rearrangement joins TRBV2 to TRBJ1-2, with 9 bases fitting TRBD1. Trimming took 5 bases from V and 1 from J; bases not matched to a gene: 2. CDR1 is SNHLY and CDR2 is FYNNEI in the germline V gene. CDR3 length equals 14 residues. CDR3: CASSLDRGNYGYTF. The CDR3 DNA follows: TGTGCCAGCAGTTTGGACAGGGGTAACTATGGCTACACCTTC.

J is TRBJ1-1 and V is TRBV6-6, with TRBD1 matching over 7 bases. The CDR3 has 14 residues. Germline V lookup: CDR1 MNHNY, CDR2 SVGAGI (reference sequence). V lost 9 bases and J lost 5; bases outside the gene matches: 12. The CDR3 DNA reads TGTGCCAGTACTTTCCGGGACAGACTTACTGAAGCTTTCTTT. Protein: CASTFRDRLTEAFF.

This clone has a single count. The chain has TRBV29-1 and TRBJ2-1, with D uncertain. Germline V gene lookup returns CDR1 SQVTM and CDR2 ANQGSEA. V was clipped by 5 bases and J by 2 bases, with 4 bases between them. The CDR3 is made up of 11 amino acids. CDR3 sequence reads: CSVRTYNEQFF. The CDR3 region has the DNA TGCAGCGTTAGGACCTACAATGAGCAGTTCTTC.

The chain recombines TRBV5-6 with TRBJ1-4, with a possible D match to TRBD1 (5 bases). V was pared by 5 bases and J by 4 bases, with 12 bases between. This CDR3 region has 14 residues. Germline values: CDR1 SGHDT, CDR2 YYEEEE. The CDR3 DNA is TGTGCCAGCAGTCCTGGGGGGTATAATGAAAAACTGTTTTTT. Protein product: CASSPGGYNEKLFF.

The chain has TRBV4-2 and TRBJ1-4; D is possibly TRBD1 (6 bases). CDR3 size: 16 residues. Germline values: CDR1 LGHNA, CDR2 YNFKEQ. V was pared by 4 bases and J by 4 bases, with 16 bases between. CDR3 sequence: CASSPTPRGFNEKLFF. In DNA, the CDR3 is TGTGCCAGCAGCCCCACCCCCAGGGGATTTAATGAAAAACTGTTTTTT.

This rearrangement joins TRBV27 to TRBJ2-1; perhaps TRBD1 as D (7 bases). Trimming cost V 2 bases and J 2 bases, with 10 bases left between them. The length of the CDR3 is 15 residues. Germline-derived CDR1 and CDR2 are MNHEY and SMNVEV (reference sequence). CDR3 DNA sequence: TGTGCCAGCAGTTTAGGAGGGGGCGCCTACAATGAGCAGTTCTTC. It specifies CASSLGGGAYNEQFF.

This chain links TRBV7-9 with TRBJ2-7; D not resolved. Germline CDR1 and CDR2: SEHNR and FQNEAQ (reference sequence). The CDR3 totals 13 residues. The V and J ends lost 1 base and 2 bases respectively, with 6 bases between them. CDR3 in amino acids: CASSLDKPYEQYF. The CDR3 nucleotides read TGTGCCAGCAGCTTAGACAAGCCCTACGAGCAGTACTTC.

This clone was seen once. The rearrangement uses TRBV7-9 and TRBJ2-1; D gene ambiguous. V lost 4 bases to trimming and J lost 13 bases, with 11 bases between them. CDR3 size: 11 residues. The germline V gene encodes CDR1 SEHNR and CDR2 FQNEAQ (reference sequence). The CDR3 region is CASSSGPFQFF. The CDR3 bases are TGTGCCAGCAGCTCGGGCCCCTTTCAGTTCTTC.

The chain is built from TRBV6-6 and TRBJ2-1; D may correspond to TRBD1 or TRBD2 (6 bases each). V was clipped by 8 bases and J by 0 bases, with 11 bases between them. The CDR3 runs to 14 residues. Germline V gives CDR1 MNHNY, CDR2 SVGAGI (reference sequence). The chain's CDR3 is CASYRGPSYNEQFF. CDR3 coding DNA: TGTGCCAGCTATCGGGGGCCCTCCTACAATGAGCAGTTCTTC.

In DNA, the CDR3 is TGTGCCAGTAGGCCAGACCTAAACTCACCCCTCCACTTT. Its translation is CASRPDLNSPLHF. The V gene is TRBV19, the J gene TRBJ1-6; D is ambiguous. V was cut by 6 bases and J by 10 bases, with 13 bases left in between. Germline CDR1 is LNHDA and CDR2 is SQIVND (reference sequence). The length of the CDR3 is 13 residues.

The V gene is TRBV29-1, the J gene TRBJ1-2, with a weak D call TRBD1 (6 bases). Germline V gene lookup returns CDR1 SQVTM and CDR2 ANQGSEA. Trimming took off 7 bases at V and 0 bases at J, with 9 bases between the two ends. The CDR3 length is 12 residues. The CDR3 here is CSARGANYGYTF. Here the CDR3 DNA reads TGCAGCGCTAGGGGGGCTAACTATGGCTACACCTTC.

J is TRBJ2-7 and V is TRBV5-4, with TRBD1 matching over 7 bases. CDR3 size: 13 residues. V trimming: 4 bases; J trimming: 3 bases; junction bases outside the gene matches: 4. Germline loops: CDR1 SGHNT, CDR2 YYREEE (reference sequence). CDR3 region: CASSPRQGYEQYF. In DNA form, the CDR3 reads TGTGCCAGCAGCCCCAGACAGGGCTACGAGCAGTACTTC.

This chain uses TRBV7-9 with TRBJ2-4; tentative D call: TRBD1 (6 bases). The CDR3 length is 18 residues. Between the trimmed V and J ends, which lost 1 base and 0 bases, there was a span of 16 bases. Looked up from germline, CDR1 is SEHNR and CDR2 is FQNEAQ (reference sequence). CDR3 loop: CASSLGQGQPLAKNIQYF. CDR3 in DNA: TGTGCCAGCAGCTTAGGGCAGGGGCAACCCCTAGCCAAAAACATTCAGTACTTC.

By sample share, this clone is medium-sized (0.01 to 0.1%). In nucleotides, the CDR3 is TGTGCCAGCAGGCCCCACCGTCGGGGTCAGGGCTATGGCTACACCTTC. Residues: CASRPHRRGQGYGYTF. This chain links TRBV2 with TRBJ1-2; D is possibly TRBD1 (5 bases). The germline gives CDR1 SNHLY, CDR2 FYNNEI. The CDR3 consists of 16 residues. V lost 6 bases and J 4 bases, leaving 21 bases between the germline ends.

The rearrangement joins TRBV4-2 to TRBJ1-5; D is possibly TRBD1 (6 bases). Deletions cut 0 bases from V and 7 bases from J, with 7 bases between. The germline V gene has CDR1 LGHNA and CDR2 YNFKEQ. The CDR3 has 13 amino acids. DNA for the CDR3: TGTGCCAGCAGCCAAGAAAGGGGGCAGCCCCAGCATTTT. Its translation is CASSQERGQPQHF.

V gene TRBV19 combines with J gene TRBJ2-2; D possibly corresponds to TRBD2 (6 bases). The CDR3 contains 14 residues. Trimming pared 7 bases from V and 7 bases from J, leaving 16 bases between. The germline V gene encodes CDR1 LNHDA and CDR2 SQIVND (reference sequence). CDR3 bases: TGTGCCAGTATTAATAGGGGAGGAGGCGGGGAGCTGTTTTTT. It specifies CASINRGGGGELFF.

The chain couples TRBV2 to TRBJ2-3, with 7 bases lining up with TRBD1. The CDR3 spans 15 residues. Germline V gene lookup returns CDR1 SNHLY and CDR2 FYNNEI. V shed 6 bases, J shed 1 base, and the junction held 7 bases outside the gene matches. The CDR3 region is CASRGEGGGTDTQYF. The CDR3 DNA reads as TGTGCCAGCAGGGGGGAAGGGGGCGGCACAGATACGCAGTATTTT.

The chain links TRBV27 to TRBJ1-3; D is uncertain. V was shortened by 1 base and J by 4 bases, with 8 bases between the two germline ends. Germline CDR1 is MNHEY and CDR2 is SMNVEV (reference sequence). CDR3 length: 14 amino acids. The CDR3 is CASSLYGEGNTIYF. The CDR3 coding sequence is TGTGCCAGCAGTTTATATGGGGAGGGAAACACCATATATTTT.

The V gene is TRBV30, the J gene TRBJ1-5; no firm D call. V lost 0 bases to trimming and J lost 4 bases, with 10 bases between them. From germline, CDR1 is GTSNPN and CDR2 SVGIG (reference sequence). The CDR3 is 14 residues long. The CDR3 here is CAWSVKQKNQPQHF. The DNA of the CDR3 is TGTGCCTGGAGTGTAAAACAGAAGAATCAGCCCCAGCATTTT.

The genes are TRBV2 and TRBJ2-3, with 7 bases aligning to TRBD2. The ends lost 0 bases at V and 5 bases at J; junction bases unmatched: 5. This CDR3 contains 15 residues. Germline CDR1 and CDR2: SNHLY and FYNNEI. The CDR3 spells CASSEALGGGDTQYF. The CDR3, as DNA: TGTGCCAGCAGTGAAGCGCTGGGGGGGGGAGATACGCAGTATTTT. Full variable domain (missing parts from reference TRBV2 and TRBJ2-3): EPEVTQTPSHQVTQMGQEVILRCVPISNHLYFYWYRQILGQKVEFLVSFYNNEISEKSEIFDDQFSVERPDGSNFTLKIRSTKLEDSAMYFCASSEALGGGDTQYFGPGTRLTVL.

This clone appeared a few times. CDR3 DNA sequence: TGTGCCAGCAGACCGGGACAGGGGGCGTACGAGCAGTACTTC. Encoded protein: CASRPGQGAYEQYF. The chain uses TRBV28 and TRBJ2-7; 12 bases are shared with TRBD1. V dropped 6 bases and J dropped 4; count of bases not matched to a gene: 4. This CDR3 spans 14 amino acids. Looked up from germline, CDR1 is MDHEN and CDR2 is SYDVKM.

The chain recombines TRBV9 with TRBJ1-2; 9 bases are a match to TRBD1. Per germline, CDR1 SGDLS and CDR2 YYNGEE. Trimming took 0 bases from V and 2 from J; bases not matched to a gene: 2. This CDR3 has 15 amino acids. The CDR3 reads CASSVEGQGNYGYTF. CDR3 DNA sequence: TGTGCCAGCAGCGTAGAGGGACAGGGCAACTATGGCTACACCTTC.